This record concerns one TCR beta chain sequence. The germline V gene encodes CDR1 MNHNY and CDR2 SVGAGI (reference sequence). CDR3 length: 14 residues. V lost 7 bases, J lost 4 bases, and 9 bases stayed unmatched. This specimen belongs to a study of PD-L1 blockade in urothelial cancer. Assay: immunoSEQ multiplex PCR; the TCRdb copy retains only in-frame clones and omits some. Of 65,000 to 80,000 clones in the sample, 84% were seen once. Sample numbers ranged from 1 to 8 per patient, encompassing pretreatment and on-treatment collections. This sequence was found in a man in his 70s with urothelial cancer. This material consisted of PBMCs, taken around atezolizumab (anti-PD-L1) treatment. The chain joins TRBV6-6 to TRBJ2-7; 8 nucleotides line up with TRBD1. The CDR3 sequence: CASNYGQGVYEQYF. Written as DNA, the CDR3 is TGTGCCAGCAACTACGGACAGGGAGTTTACGAGCAGTACTTC.